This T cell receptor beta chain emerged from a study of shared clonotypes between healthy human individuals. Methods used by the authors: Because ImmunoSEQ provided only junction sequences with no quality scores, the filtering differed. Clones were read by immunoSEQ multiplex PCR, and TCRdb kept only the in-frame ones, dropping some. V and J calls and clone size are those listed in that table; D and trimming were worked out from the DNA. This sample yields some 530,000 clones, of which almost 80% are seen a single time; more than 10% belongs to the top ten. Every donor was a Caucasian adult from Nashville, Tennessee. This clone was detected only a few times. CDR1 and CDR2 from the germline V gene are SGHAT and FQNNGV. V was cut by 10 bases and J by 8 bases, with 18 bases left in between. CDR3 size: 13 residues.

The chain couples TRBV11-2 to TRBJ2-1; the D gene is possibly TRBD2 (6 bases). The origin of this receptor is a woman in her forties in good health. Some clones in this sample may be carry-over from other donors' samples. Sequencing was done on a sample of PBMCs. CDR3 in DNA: TGTGCCACCGAGGATGGGACTGTCTATGAGCAGTTCTTC. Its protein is CATEDGTVYEQFF. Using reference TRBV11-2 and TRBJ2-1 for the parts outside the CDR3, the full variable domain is EAGVAQSPRYKIIEKRQSVAFWCNPISGHATLYWYQQILGQGPKLLIQFQNNGVVDDSQLPKDRFSAERLKGVDSTLKIQPAKLEDSAVYLCATEDGTVYEQFFGPGTRLTVL.